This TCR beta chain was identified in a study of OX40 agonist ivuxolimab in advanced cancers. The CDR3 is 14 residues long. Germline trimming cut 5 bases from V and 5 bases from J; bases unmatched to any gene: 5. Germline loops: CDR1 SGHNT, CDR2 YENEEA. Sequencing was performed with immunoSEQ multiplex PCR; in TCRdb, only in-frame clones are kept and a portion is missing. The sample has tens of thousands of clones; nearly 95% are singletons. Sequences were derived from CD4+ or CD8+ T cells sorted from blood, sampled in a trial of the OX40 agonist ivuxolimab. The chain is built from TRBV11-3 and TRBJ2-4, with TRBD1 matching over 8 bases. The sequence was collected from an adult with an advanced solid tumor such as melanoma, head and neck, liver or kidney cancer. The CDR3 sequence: CASSPGTGENIQYF. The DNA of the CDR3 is TGTGCCAGCAGCCCAGGGACAGGCGAAAACATTCAGTACTTC. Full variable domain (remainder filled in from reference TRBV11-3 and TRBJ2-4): EAGVVQSPRYKIIEKKQPVAFWCNPISGHNTLYWYLQNLGQGPELLIRYENEEAVDDSQLPKDRFSAERLKGVDSTLKIQPAELGDSAVYLCASSPGTGENIQYFGAGTRLSVL.